Following are 22 T cell receptor beta chains from one sample sequenced in a study of blood T cells in healthy people across ages. A second PCR, run for roughly 7 to 11 cycles, used a sample-barcoded 5' primer plus a J-beta primer mix. TCRdb passed the 5' RACE reads through MiXCR, listing each CDR3 protein once. The sample records 950,000 to 1,200,000 distinct CDR3 sequences, more than 30% being singletons. Material for sequencing was blood. Receptors originate from a man between 18 and 29 years old in good health.

The rearrangement joins TRBV28 to TRBJ2-1; TRBD1 or TRBD2 may be the D gene (5 bases each). Germline assignment: CDR1 MDHEN and CDR2 SYDVKM. V dropped 5 bases and J dropped 13 bases, with 12 bases sitting between them. The CDR3 spans 11 residues. This CDR3 reads CASSGGETQFF. The CDR3 region has the DNA TGTGCCAGCAGTGGGGGAGAGACCCAGTTCTTC.

The rearrangement uses TRBV7-2 and TRBJ2-5, with D hard to call. The CDR3 runs 15 residues. The V end lost 5 bases, the J end lost 1 base, and 14 bases lay between the germline ends. The germline V gene has CDR1 SGHTA and CDR2 FQGNSA. CDR3 coding DNA: TGTGCCAGCAGCCTCAATTGGGAACGCCAAGAGACCCAGTACTTC. Encoded protein: CASSLNWERQETQYF.

This clonotype came up a few times. CDR3 protein: CATSRGLAGTYNEQFF. The CDR3 DNA follows: TGTGCCACCAGCAGAGGACTAGCGGGGACCTACAATGAGCAGTTCTTC. This chain connects TRBV15 to TRBJ2-1; 11 nucleotides align to TRBD2. The CDR3 totals 16 residues. Germline V gives CDR1 LNHNV, CDR2 YYDKDF (reference sequence). The V and J ends lost 1 base and 2 bases, in that order; junction bases with no gene match: 1.

Regarding this clonotype: A much bigger clone sits one base away, suggesting this may be a read error. V gene TRBV6-2 or TRBV6-3 combines with J gene TRBJ2-3; the D is unclear. The CDR3 totals 12 residues. Germline-derived CDR1 and CDR2 are MNHEY and SVGEGT. The CDR3, as DNA: TGTGCCAGCAGTTACCGGTCAGATATGCAGTATTTT. Translation gives CASSYRSDMQYF.

This clonotype has a handful of counts. The CDR3 DNA follows: TGTGCCAGCAGGGGTGGAAGTAGTAACTATGGCTACACCTTC. Translation gives CASRGGSSNYGYTF. The V and J genes are TRBV25-1 and TRBJ1-2; D not resolved. The CDR3 consists of 14 residues. The V gene lost 6 bases and the J gene lost 1 base, with 12 bases spanning the gap. Germline CDR1 reads MGHDK; CDR2 reads SYGVNS.

This chain connects TRBV6-5 to TRBJ1-2; D call uncertain. Germline CDR1 MNHEY, CDR2 SVGAGI. V was cut by 5 bases and J by 7 bases, with 17 bases left in between. The CDR3 has 14 amino acids. CDR3 sequence: CASSPFPPQSGYTF. DNA of the CDR3: TGTGCCAGCAGTCCCTTCCCACCGCAGAGTGGCTACACCTTC.

The V call is TRBV29-1, the J call TRBJ1-1; no clear D. In germline, CDR1 is SQVTM, CDR2 ANQGSEA. The V end lost 4 bases, the J end lost 4 bases, and 7 bases lay between the germline ends. This CDR3 has 11 amino acids. CDR3 nucleotide sequence: TGCAGCGTTGGGGTTGGCACTGAAGCTTTCTTT. Its protein is CSVGVGTEAFF.

This clonotype was seen a few times. The V and J genes are TRBV7-2 and TRBJ2-1; D is unresolved. Germline CDR1 and CDR2: SGHTA and FQGNSA. Trimming cost V 8 bases and J 6 bases, with 17 bases left between them. This CDR3 has 14 residues. The CDR3 loop reads CASFGPLTRNEQFF. In DNA, the CDR3 is TGTGCCAGCTTTGGACCCCTAACACGCAATGAGCAGTTCTTC.

CDR3 loop: CSVQTGGGQPQHF. The CDR3 DNA is TGCAGCGTTCAGACAGGGGGCGGTCAGCCCCAGCATTTT. This chain uses TRBV29-1 with TRBJ1-5, with TRBD1 matching over 10 bases. Germline V gene data show CDR1 as SQVTM and CDR2 as ANQGSEA. V dropped 5 bases and J dropped 6; count of bases not matched to a gene: 4. The length of the CDR3 is 13 residues.

The chain recombines TRBV25-1 with TRBJ1-1; D uncertain. CDR3 length: 10 amino acids. Germline V lookup: CDR1 MGHDK, CDR2 SYGVNS. V was shortened by 4 bases and J by 8 bases, with 5 bases between the two germline ends. The CDR3 is CASSGQEAFF. CDR3 nucleotides: TGTGCCAGCAGTGGTCAGGAAGCTTTCTTT.

V gene TRBV20-1 combines with J gene TRBJ1-5, with D perhaps matching TRBD1 (5 bases). CDR3 length: 16 residues. Germline loops: CDR1 DFQATT, CDR2 SNEGSKA (reference sequence). V lost 6 bases and J lost 0, with 18 bases in between. The CDR3 DNA reads as TGCAGTGCAACTACGCCGGGGGGAGGTAGCAATCAGCCCCAGCATTTT. It codes for CSATTPGGGSNQPQHF.

The chain employs TRBV7-6 and TRBJ2-1; 7 nucleotides align to TRBD2. Germline loops: CDR1 SGHVS, CDR2 FNYEAQ. The junction had 6 bases not matched to a gene; V was cut back by 5 bases and J by 5 bases. The CDR3 sequence is 14 residues long. The CDR3 loop reads CASSISGADNEQFF. The DNA for the CDR3 is TGTGCCAGCAGCATAAGCGGGGCTGACAATGAGCAGTTCTTC.

This clonotype was recorded a few times. The J gene is TRBJ2-3, the V gene TRBV9, with D perhaps TRBD2 (5 bases). The CDR3 has 16 residues. The V end was cut by 4 bases, the J end by 2 bases, with 17 bases between. CDR1 is SGDLS and CDR2 is YYNGEE in the germline V gene. CDR3 in amino acids: CASSPRAGAPTDTQYF. DNA of the CDR3: TGTGCCAGCAGCCCGAGGGCCGGAGCCCCCACAGATACGCAGTATTTT.

This clonotype was counted a single time. The genes are TRBV7-9 and TRBJ2-5; D is undetermined. Germline values: CDR1 SEHNR, CDR2 FQNEAQ (reference sequence). The CDR3 has 14 amino acids. V lost 0 bases, J lost 2 bases, and 7 bases lay in between. The CDR3 DNA reads as TGTGCCAGCAGCTTAGCGTGGCAGCAAGAGACCCAGTACTTC. Protein sequence: CASSLAWQQETQYF.

This clonotype has more than one count but fewer than ten. The CDR3 here is CASSVEAGEQETQYF. The DNA of the CDR3 is TGTGCCAGCAGCGTAGAGGCAGGGGAACAAGAGACCCAGTACTTC. V gene TRBV9 combines with J gene TRBJ2-5; a weak D match, TRBD1 (6 bases). Germline CDR1 reads SGDLS; CDR2 reads YYNGEE. Trimming cost V 0 bases and J 2 bases, with 11 bases left between them. The length of the CDR3 is 15 residues.

Concerning this clonotype: The junction does not match germline at one end; this may be a read error. This chain uses TRBV9 with TRBJ2-3; TRBD2 is a possible D gene (6 bases). This CDR3 is built from 17 residues. From germline, CDR1 is SGDLS and CDR2 YYNGEE. The CDR3 is CASSVEYTSPGADTQYF. In nucleotides, the CDR3 is TGCGCCAGCAGCGTAGAGTACACTAGCCCAGGTGCAGATACGCAGTATTTT.

A note on this clonotype: Given a much more abundant clone one base away, this may be a read error. The chain combines TRBV12-3 or TRBV12-4 with TRBJ2-5, with 9 positions matching TRBD2. The length of the CDR3 is 13 residues. CDR3 nucleotides: TGTGCCAGCAGTCTAGCGGGGAGTAATGAGCAGTACTTC. Translated, it gives CASSLAGSNEQYF.

The chain combines TRBV7-9 with TRBJ1-2; D is uncertain. The CDR3 contains 15 residues. The V end was cut by 5 bases, the J end by 2 bases, with 15 bases between. Germline CDR1 SEHNR, CDR2 FQNEAQ (reference sequence). The CDR3 spells CASSRNSNRNYGYTF. The CDR3 region has the DNA TGTGCCAGCAGCCGCAATAGTAACCGGAACTATGGCTACACCTTC.

The rearrangement links TRBV7-2 to TRBJ1-5; unclear D gene. The V gene lost 2 bases and the J gene lost 5 bases, with 7 bases spanning the gap. The V gene's germline CDR1 is SGHTA and CDR2 FQGNSA. The CDR3 has 13 amino acids. CDR3 loop: CASSLFPYQPQHF. In nucleotides, the CDR3 is TGTGCCAGCAGCTTATTCCCCTATCAGCCCCAGCATTTT. The complete variable domain, with remaining parts taken from reference TRBV7-2 and TRBJ1-5, reads GAGVSQSPSNKVTEKGKDVELRCDPISGHTALYWYRQSLGQGLEFLIYFQGNSAPDKSGLPSDRFSAERTGGSVSTLTIQRTQQEDSAVYLCASSLFPYQPQHFGDGTRLSIL.

The V and J genes are TRBV9 and TRBJ1-2, with TRBD1 as a possible D gene (6 bases). The V gene's germline CDR1 is SGDLS and CDR2 YYNGEE. Trimming pared 3 bases from V and 4 bases from J, leaving 16 bases between. This CDR3 has 15 residues. This CDR3 reads CASSASGTTSYGYTF. The CDR3 DNA follows: TGTGCCAGCAGCGCCTCCGGGACAACAAGCTATGGCTACACCTTC.

The rearrangement uses TRBV12-3 or TRBV12-4 and TRBJ1-1; D perhaps matches TRBD1 (5 bases). V was cut by 5 bases and J by 0 bases, with 10 bases left in between. The CDR3 is 14 amino acids. The CDR3 region has the DNA TGTGCCAGCAGTCTCAGGGACGTGAACACTGAAGCTTTCTTT. Translation gives CASSLRDVNTEAFF.

CDR3 residues: CSASSIGGQVTDTQYF. The CDR3, as DNA: TGCAGTGCTTCCTCAATCGGGGGGCAGGTCACAGATACGCAGTATTTT. V gene TRBV20-1 combines with J gene TRBJ2-3; D perhaps matches TRBD2 (7 bases). This CDR3 has 16 amino acids. Germline assignment: CDR1 DFQATT and CDR2 SNEGSKA (reference sequence). Between the trimmed V and J ends, which lost 5 bases and 2 bases, there was a span of 20 bases.